This TCR beta chain originates from a study of blood T cell repertoires in COVID-19. Whole-study context: Acute and convalescent COVID-19 samples came from the United States, Italy and Spain.

This clone was seen once. Per the authors' pipeline: Amplification of reference gene primers provided the estimated nucleated cell counts. Clones were read by immunoSEQ multiplex PCR, and TCRdb kept only the in-frame ones, dropping some. That table supplies the V and J calls and clone size; D and trimming were determined from the DNA. Of a few hundred thousand clones detected, roughly 85% appear once; the ten largest clones hold approximately 3.6%. Trimming took 4 bases from V and 8 from J, leaving 9 bases between them. The CDR3 consists of 13 residues. The V gene's germline CDR1 is MGHRA and CDR2 YSYEKL.

This rearrangement joins TRBV4-1 to TRBJ1-6; D remains ambiguous. The sample consisted of peripheral blood. The sequence was obtained from a woman between 18 and 29 years old with acute or convalescent COVID-19. CDR3 coding DNA: TGCGCCAGCAGCCCGGGTTCCTATTCACCCCTCCACTTT. This encodes CASSPGSYSPLHF.